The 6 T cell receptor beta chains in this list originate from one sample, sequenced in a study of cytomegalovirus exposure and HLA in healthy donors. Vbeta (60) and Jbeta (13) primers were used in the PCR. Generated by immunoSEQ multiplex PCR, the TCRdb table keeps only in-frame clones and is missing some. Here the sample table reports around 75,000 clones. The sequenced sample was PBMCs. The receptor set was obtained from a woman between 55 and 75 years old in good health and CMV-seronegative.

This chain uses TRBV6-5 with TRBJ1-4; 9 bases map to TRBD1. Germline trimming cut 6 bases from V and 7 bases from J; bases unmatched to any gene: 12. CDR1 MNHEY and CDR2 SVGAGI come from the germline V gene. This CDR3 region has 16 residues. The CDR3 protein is CASSYQSGTGTEKLFF. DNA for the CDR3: TGTGCCAGCAGCTACCAGTCCGGGACAGGGACTGAAAAACTGTTTTTT.

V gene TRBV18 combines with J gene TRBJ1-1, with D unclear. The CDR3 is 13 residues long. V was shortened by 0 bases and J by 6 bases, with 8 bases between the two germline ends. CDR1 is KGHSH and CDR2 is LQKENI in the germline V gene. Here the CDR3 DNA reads TGTGCCAGCTCACCACCGAGTCTCCCTGAAGCTTTCTTT. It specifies CASSPPSLPEAFF.

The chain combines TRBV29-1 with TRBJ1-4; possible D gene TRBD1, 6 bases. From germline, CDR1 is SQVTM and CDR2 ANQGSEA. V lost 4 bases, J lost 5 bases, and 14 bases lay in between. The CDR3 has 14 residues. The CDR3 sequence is CSVGPAGGNEKLFF. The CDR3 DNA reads TGCAGCGTTGGGCCCGCGGGGGGCAATGAAAAACTGTTTTTT.

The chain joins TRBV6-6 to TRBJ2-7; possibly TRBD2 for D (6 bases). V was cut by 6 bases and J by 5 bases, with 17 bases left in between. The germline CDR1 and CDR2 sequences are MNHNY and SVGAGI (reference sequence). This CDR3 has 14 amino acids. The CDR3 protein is CASSPLGGENEQYF. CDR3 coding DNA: TGTGCCAGCAGCCCCCTAGGAGGGGAGAACGAGCAGTACTTC.

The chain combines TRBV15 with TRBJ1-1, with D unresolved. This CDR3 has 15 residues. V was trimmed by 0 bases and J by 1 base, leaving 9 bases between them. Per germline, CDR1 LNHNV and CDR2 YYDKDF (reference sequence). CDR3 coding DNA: TGTGCCACCAGCAGAGATCTTGGCAGGAACACTGAAGCTTTCTTT. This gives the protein CATSRDLGRNTEAFF.

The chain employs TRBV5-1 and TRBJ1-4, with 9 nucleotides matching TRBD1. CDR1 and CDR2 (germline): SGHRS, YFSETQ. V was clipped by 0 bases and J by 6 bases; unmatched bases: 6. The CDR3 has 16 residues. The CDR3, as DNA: TGCGCCAGCAGCTTGGGGGGACAGGGAGGGGATGAAAAACTGTTTTTT. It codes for CASSLGGQGGDEKLFF.